This entry concerns a single TCR beta chain. Its specificity is not known. The data originate from a study of cytomegalovirus exposure and HLA in healthy donors. The study, taken as a whole, reports: Further analysis was carried out later, and it showed several of the most significant clusters appearing linked to common viral pathogens. Later analysis placed DRB1 highest and HLA-C lowest in TCR association rates, which differed by HLA locus. The dataset shows that most TCR sequences were rare, while some public TCRs occurred in many donors.

Deletions cut 2 bases from V and 4 bases from J, with 6 bases between. This CDR3 spans 12 amino acids. CDR1 and CDR2 from the germline V gene are MDHEN and SYDVKM. The PCR made use of 60 Vbeta and 13 Jbeta primers. The table came from immunoSEQ multiplex PCR; TCRdb's copy has only in-frame clones and leaves some out. Of 130,000 or so clones listed, around 80% are singletons. Source material: PBMCs. The receptor comes from a man aged 40-50 years in good health and CMV-seronegative. The chain has TRBV28 and TRBJ2-7, with D possibly being TRBD2 (5 bases). The CDR3 DNA sequence: TGTGCCAGCAGTTTAGCGGGTTACGAGCAGTACTTC. It is translated as CASSLAGYEQYF.